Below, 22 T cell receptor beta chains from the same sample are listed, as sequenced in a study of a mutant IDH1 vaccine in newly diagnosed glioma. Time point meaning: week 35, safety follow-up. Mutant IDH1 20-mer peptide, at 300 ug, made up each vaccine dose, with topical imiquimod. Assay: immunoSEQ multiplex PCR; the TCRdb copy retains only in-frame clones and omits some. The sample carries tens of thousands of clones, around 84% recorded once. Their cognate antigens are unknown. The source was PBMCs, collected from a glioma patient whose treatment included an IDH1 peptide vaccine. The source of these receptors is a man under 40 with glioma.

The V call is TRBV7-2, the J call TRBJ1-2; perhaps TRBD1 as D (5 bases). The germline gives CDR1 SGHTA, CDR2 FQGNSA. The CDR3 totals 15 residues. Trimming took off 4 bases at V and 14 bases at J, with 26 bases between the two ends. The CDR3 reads CASSSAWGDPTSFTF. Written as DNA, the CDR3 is TGTGCCAGCAGCTCCGCGTGGGGGGACCCCACCTCTTTTACCTTC.

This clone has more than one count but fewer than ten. The CDR3 region has the DNA TGTGCCAGCAGCATCCCCAGGGCTGGCTACACCTTC. Translation gives CASSIPRAGYTF. The rearrangement links TRBV7-9 to TRBJ1-2; D possibly corresponds to TRBD1 (5 bases). CDR1 is SEHNR and CDR2 is FQNEAQ in the germline V gene (reference sequence). Trimming took 5 bases from V and 7 from J, leaving 11 bases between them. The CDR3 consists of 12 residues.

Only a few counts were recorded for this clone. CDR3 sequence reads: CASSRGGKGYEQYF. CDR3 sequence (DNA): TGTGCCAGCAGCCGAGGGGGTAAGGGGTACGAGCAGTACTTC. This rearrangement joins TRBV5-4 to TRBJ2-7; possibly TRBD1 for D (6 bases). Germline lookup yields CDR1 SGHNT and CDR2 YYREEE (reference sequence). The ends were cut back, 4 bases at V and 4 bases at J, with 15 bases in the middle. The CDR3 loop spans 14 amino acids.

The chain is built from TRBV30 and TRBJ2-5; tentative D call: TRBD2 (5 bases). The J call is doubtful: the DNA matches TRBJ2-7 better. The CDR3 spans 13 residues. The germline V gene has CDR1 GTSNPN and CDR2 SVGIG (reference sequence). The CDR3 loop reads CAWSAAVSYEQYF. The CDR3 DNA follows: TGTGCCTGGAGTGCAGCGGTCTCCTACGAGCAGTACTTC.

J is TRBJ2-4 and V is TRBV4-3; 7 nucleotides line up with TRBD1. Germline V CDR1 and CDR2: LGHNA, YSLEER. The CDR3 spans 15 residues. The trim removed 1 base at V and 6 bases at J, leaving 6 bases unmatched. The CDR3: CASSQVRGLGNIQYF. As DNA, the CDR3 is TGCGCCAGCAGCCAAGTGAGGGGGCTAGGAAACATTCAGTACTTC.

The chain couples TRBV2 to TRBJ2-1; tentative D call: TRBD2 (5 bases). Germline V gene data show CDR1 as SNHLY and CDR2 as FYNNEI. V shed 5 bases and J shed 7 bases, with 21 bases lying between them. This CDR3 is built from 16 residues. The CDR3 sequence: CASSILLGLHQNEQFF. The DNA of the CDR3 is TGTGCCAGCAGTATCCTATTAGGACTCCACCAGAATGAGCAGTTCTTC.

In nucleotides, the CDR3 is TGCGCCAGCAGTCAATCGCCGGGCCCTCTCTCTAACTATGGCTACACCTTC. Translated: CASSQSPGPLSNYGYTF. The chain joins TRBV23-1 to TRBJ1-2; D remains ambiguous. TRBV23-1 is assigned to the ORF class and has an uncertain function. The CDR3 is made up of 17 amino acids. Trimming left V 0 bases short and J 0 bases short, with 14 bases between.

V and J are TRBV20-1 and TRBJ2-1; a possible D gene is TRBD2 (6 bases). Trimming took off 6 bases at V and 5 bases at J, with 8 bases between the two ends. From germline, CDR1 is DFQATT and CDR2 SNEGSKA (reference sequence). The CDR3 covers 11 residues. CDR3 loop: CSARRDNEQFF. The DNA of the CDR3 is TGCAGTGCCCGGAGGGACAATGAGCAGTTCTTC.

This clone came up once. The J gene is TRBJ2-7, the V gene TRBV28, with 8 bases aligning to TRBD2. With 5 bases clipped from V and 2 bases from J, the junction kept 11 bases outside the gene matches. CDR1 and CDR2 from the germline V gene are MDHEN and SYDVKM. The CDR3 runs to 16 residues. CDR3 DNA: TGTGCCAGCAGTACCCCAGGCGCGGGAGGTCCCTACGAGCAGTACTTC. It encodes CASSTPGAGGPYEQYF.

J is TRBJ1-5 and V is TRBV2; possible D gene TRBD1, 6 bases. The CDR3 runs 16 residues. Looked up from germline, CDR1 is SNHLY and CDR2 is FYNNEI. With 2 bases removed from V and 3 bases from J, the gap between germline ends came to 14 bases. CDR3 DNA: TGTGCCAGCAGTGAACAAGGGGGAGAGAACAATCAGCCCCAGCATTTT. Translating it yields CASSEQGGENNQPQHF.

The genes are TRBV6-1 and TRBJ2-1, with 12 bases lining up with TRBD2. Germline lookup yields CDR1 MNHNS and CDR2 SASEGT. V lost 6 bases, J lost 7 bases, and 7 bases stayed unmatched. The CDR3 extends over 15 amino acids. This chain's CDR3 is CASSVLAGGPNEQFF. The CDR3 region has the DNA TGTGCCAGCAGCGTTCTAGCGGGGGGGCCAAATGAGCAGTTCTTC.

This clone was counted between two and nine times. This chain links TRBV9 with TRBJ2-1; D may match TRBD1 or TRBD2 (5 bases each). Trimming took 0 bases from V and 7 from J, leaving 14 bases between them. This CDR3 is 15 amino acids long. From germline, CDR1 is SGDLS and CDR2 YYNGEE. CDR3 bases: TGTGCCAGCAGCGTAGTAGGGGCTAGGAGGAATGAGCAGTTCTTC. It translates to CASSVVGARRNEQFF. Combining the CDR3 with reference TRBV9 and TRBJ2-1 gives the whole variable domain DSGVTQTPKHLITATGQRVTLRCSPRSGDLSVYWYQQSLDQGLQFLIQYYNGEERAKGNILERFSAQQFPDLHSELNLSSLELGDSALYFCASSVVGARRNEQFFGPGTRLTVL.

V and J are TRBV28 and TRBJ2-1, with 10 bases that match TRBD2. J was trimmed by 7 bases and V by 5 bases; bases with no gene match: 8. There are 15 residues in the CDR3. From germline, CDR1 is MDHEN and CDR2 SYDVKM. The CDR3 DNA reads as TGTGCCAGCAGTCTAGCGGGAGAAGGGGTAAATGAGCAGTTCTTC. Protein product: CASSLAGEGVNEQFF.

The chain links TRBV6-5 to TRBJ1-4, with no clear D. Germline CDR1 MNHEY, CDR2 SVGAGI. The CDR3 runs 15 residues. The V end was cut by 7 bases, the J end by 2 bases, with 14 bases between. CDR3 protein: CASTLLQTTNEKLFF. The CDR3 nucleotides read TGTGCCAGCACCTTGCTACAGACTACTAATGAAAAACTGTTTTTT.

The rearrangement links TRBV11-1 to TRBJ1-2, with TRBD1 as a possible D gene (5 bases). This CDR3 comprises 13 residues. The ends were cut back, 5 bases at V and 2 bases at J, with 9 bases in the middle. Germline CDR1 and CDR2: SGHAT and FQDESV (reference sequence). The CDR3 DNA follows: TGTGCCAGCAGCACCGGGACCAACTATGGCTACACCTTC. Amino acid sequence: CASSTGTNYGYTF.

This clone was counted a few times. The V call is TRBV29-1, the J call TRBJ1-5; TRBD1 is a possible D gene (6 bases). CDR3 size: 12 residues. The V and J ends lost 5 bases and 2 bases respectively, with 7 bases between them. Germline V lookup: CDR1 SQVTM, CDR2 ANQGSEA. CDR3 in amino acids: CSVRQGNQPQHF. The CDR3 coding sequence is TGCAGCGTTAGACAGGGCAATCAGCCCCAGCATTTT.

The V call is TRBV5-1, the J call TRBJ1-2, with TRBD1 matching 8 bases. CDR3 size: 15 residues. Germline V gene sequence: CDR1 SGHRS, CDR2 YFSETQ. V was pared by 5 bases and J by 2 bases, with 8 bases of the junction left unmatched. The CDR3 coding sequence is TGCGCCAGCAGTGGTTATCAGGGGGCCAACTATGGCTACACCTTC. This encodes CASSGYQGANYGYTF.

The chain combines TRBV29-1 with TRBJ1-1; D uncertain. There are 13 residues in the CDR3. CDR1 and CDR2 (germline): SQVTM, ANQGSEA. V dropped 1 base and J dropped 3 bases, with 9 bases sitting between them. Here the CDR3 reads CSVEVGGHTEAFF. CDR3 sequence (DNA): TGCAGCGTTGAAGTTGGAGGGCACACTGAAGCTTTCTTT.

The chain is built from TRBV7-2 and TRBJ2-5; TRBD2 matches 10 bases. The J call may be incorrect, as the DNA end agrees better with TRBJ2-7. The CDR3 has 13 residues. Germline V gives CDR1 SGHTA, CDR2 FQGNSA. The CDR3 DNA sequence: TGTGCCAGCAGCCTACTAGCGGGGTACGAGCAGTACTTC. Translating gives CASSLLAGYEQYF.

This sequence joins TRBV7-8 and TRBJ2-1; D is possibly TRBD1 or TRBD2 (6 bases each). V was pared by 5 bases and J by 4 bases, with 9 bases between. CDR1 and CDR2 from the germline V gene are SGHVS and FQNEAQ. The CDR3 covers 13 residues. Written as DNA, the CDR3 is TGTGCCAGCAGCGGGGGGCGATACAATGAGCAGTTCTTC. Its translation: CASSGGRYNEQFF. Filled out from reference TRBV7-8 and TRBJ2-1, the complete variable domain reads GAGVSQSPRYKVAKRGQDVALRCDPISGHVSLFWYQQALGQGPEFLTYFQNEAQLDKSGLPSDRFFAERPEGSVSTLKIQRTQQEDSAVYLCASSGGRYNEQFFGPGTRLTVL.

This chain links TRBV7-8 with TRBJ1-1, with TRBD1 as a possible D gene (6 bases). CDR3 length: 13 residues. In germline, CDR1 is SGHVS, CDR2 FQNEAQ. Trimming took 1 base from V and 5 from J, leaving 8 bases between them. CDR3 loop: CASSLETGTEAFF. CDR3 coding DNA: TGTGCCAGCAGCTTAGAGACAGGAACTGAAGCTTTCTTT.

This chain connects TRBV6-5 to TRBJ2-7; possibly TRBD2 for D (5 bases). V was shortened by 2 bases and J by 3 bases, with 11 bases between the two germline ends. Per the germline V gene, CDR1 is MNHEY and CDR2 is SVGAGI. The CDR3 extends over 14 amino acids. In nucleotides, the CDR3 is TGTGCCAGCAGTTACCGGGAATCCCACTACGAGCAGTACTTC. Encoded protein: CASSYRESHYEQYF.